A single sample gave rise to the 23 T cell receptor beta chains below, sequenced in a study of cytomegalovirus exposure and HLA in healthy donors. The PCR ran on 60 Vbeta and 13 Jbeta primers. Method: immunoSEQ multiplex PCR; TCRdb's copy keeps in-frame clones and lacks some. Among about 130,000 clones listed, around four fifths were seen once. Sequenced material: PBMCs. These receptors were collected from a male donor in good health and CMV-seropositive.

The chain carries TRBV4-2 and TRBJ1-6, with a possible D match to TRBD1 (6 bases). Germline assignment: CDR1 LGHNA and CDR2 YNFKEQ. CDR3 length: 15 amino acids. V lost 6 bases and J 6 bases, leaving 15 bases between the germline ends. The CDR3 DNA is TGTGCCAGCAGACCAGAGGGGGAGCGTAATTCACCCCTCCACTTT. Protein sequence: CASRPEGERNSPLHF.

Notes on this clone: This CDR3 is also generated by other DNA sequences in the sample. The genes are TRBV9 and TRBJ1-4; D is unresolved. CDR3 length: 13 amino acids. Germline CDR1 and CDR2: SGDLS and YYNGEE. Trimming removed 0 bases at V and 7 bases at J, with 7 bases between. The CDR3 reads CASSVGGGEKLFF. The DNA of the CDR3 is TGTGCCAGCAGCGTAGGGGGAGGTGAAAAACTGTTTTTT.

The DNA for the CDR3 is TGTGCCAGCAGAATACTGATCTACGAGCAGTACTTC. This translates into CASRILIYEQYF. The gene calls are TRBV2 and TRBJ2-5; D is undetermined. The end of the DNA aligns better with TRBJ2-7, so the J call may be wrong. The V gene's germline CDR1 is SNHLY and CDR2 FYNNEI. The CDR3 has 12 amino acids.

The CDR3 nucleotides are TGTGCCAGCAGAAAAACCCCAGGGGAAGGGGATGGCTACACCTTC. It specifies CASRKTPGEGDGYTF. J is TRBJ1-2 and V is TRBV28; D is perhaps TRBD1 (6 bases). In germline, CDR1 is MDHEN, CDR2 SYDVKM. The V gene lost 6 bases and the J gene lost 6 bases, with 20 bases spanning the gap. This CDR3 has 15 residues.

This clone was seen a single time. The rearrangement uses TRBV4-2 and TRBJ2-2; 8 bases are shared with TRBD2. Unmatched junction bases numbered 7, after V lost 1 base and J lost 6 bases. The CDR3 runs to 16 residues. The germline gives CDR1 LGHNA, CDR2 YNFKEQ. The chain's CDR3 is CASSQGLAGNAGELFF. The CDR3 DNA follows: TGTGCCAGCAGCCAAGGATTAGCGGGAAACGCCGGGGAGCTGTTTTTT.

The rearrangement links TRBV5-6 to TRBJ2-2; 7 positions match TRBD1. Germline CDR1 and CDR2: SGHDT and YYEEEE. J lost 0 bases, V lost 2 bases, and 1 base had no gene match. The CDR3 consists of 15 residues. The CDR3: CASSFDRANTGELFF. Written as DNA, the CDR3 is TGTGCCAGCAGCTTCGACAGGGCGAACACCGGGGAGCTGTTTTTT.

The CDR3 sequence: CASSLGGQMNTEAFF. CDR3 DNA: TGTGCCAGCAGCCTGGGGGGACAGATGAACACTGAAGCTTTCTTT. This chain connects TRBV5-6 to TRBJ1-1, with TRBD1 matching 7 bases. V lost 4 bases and J lost 0; bases outside the gene matches: 6. The CDR3 runs to 15 residues. Germline-derived CDR1 and CDR2 are SGHDT and YYEEEE.

This clone has only a few counts. The chain links TRBV9 to TRBJ1-4, with 8 bases that match TRBD1. The V segment lost 4 bases and the J segment 8 bases; nucleotides outside the gene matches: 7. Germline CDR1 is SGDLS and CDR2 is YYNGEE. This CDR3 comprises 14 residues. This chain's CDR3 is CASSPRQGSEKLFF. CDR3 DNA: TGTGCCAGCAGCCCCCGACAGGGGTCGGAAAAACTGTTTTTT.

The chain has TRBV7-3 and TRBJ2-7; TRBD1 matches 8 bases. Trimming removed 4 bases from V and 0 bases from J; junction bases left unmatched: 14. This CDR3 contains 18 residues. Germline V gene sequence: CDR1 SGHTA, CDR2 FQGTGA. The CDR3 is CASSSHLMTGDRSYEQYF. In DNA, the CDR3 is TGTGCCAGCAGCTCACACCTAATGACAGGGGACCGCTCCTACGAGCAGTACTTC.

This rearrangement joins TRBV4-2 to TRBJ2-1; 9 bases align to TRBD2. This CDR3 contains 16 residues. Germline values: CDR1 LGHNA, CDR2 YNFKEQ. V lost 4 bases, J lost 5 bases, and 9 bases stayed unmatched. CDR3 DNA: TGTGCCAGCAGCCCGGTCGGGGCGGGAGGGGACAATGAGCAGTTCTTC. Amino acid sequence: CASSPVGAGGDNEQFF.

This clone occurred once. At one end the junction does not follow the germline gene, possibly because of a read error. The chain combines TRBV5-8 with TRBJ1-4; TRBD1 matches at 8 bases. The germline V gene encodes CDR1 SGHTS and CDR2 YDEGEE. This CDR3 has 15 amino acids. Here the CDR3 reads CASNLDRATNEKLFF. The CDR3 DNA reads as TGTGCCAGCAACTTGGACAGGGCTACTAATGAAAAACTGTTTTTT.

The chain uses TRBV18 and TRBJ2-6, with D possibly being TRBD1 (6 bases). Germline V gives CDR1 KGHSH, CDR2 LQKENI. V dropped 3 bases and J dropped 0 bases, with 9 bases sitting between them. The CDR3 runs 16 residues. CDR3 region: CASSPDRYSGANVLTF. The CDR3 bases are TGTGCCAGCTCACCGGACAGATACTCTGGGGCCAACGTCCTGACTTTC.

The J gene is TRBJ1-2, the V gene TRBV7-9, with a weak D call TRBD1 (6 bases). Germline values: CDR1 SEHNR, CDR2 FQNEAQ (reference sequence). V was clipped by 3 bases and J by 2 bases, with 7 bases between them. The CDR3 is 13 residues long. The chain's CDR3 is CASSFGQNYGYTF. CDR3 nucleotide sequence: TGTGCCAGCAGCTTCGGACAGAACTATGGCTACACCTTC. The full variable domain, with the rest looked up from reference TRBV7-9 and TRBJ1-2, is DTGVSQNPRHKITKRGQNVTFRCDPISEHNRLYWYRQTLGQGPEFLTYFQNEAQLEKSRLLSDRFSAERPKGSFSTLEIQRTEQGDSAMYLCASSFGQNYGYTFGSGTRLTVV.

V is TRBV7-3 and J is TRBJ2-7; 12 nucleotides match TRBD2. V was pared by 2 bases and J by 4 bases, with 3 bases of the junction left unmatched. The germline gives CDR1 SGHTA, CDR2 FQGTGA. The CDR3 is made up of 15 amino acids. The CDR3 here is CASSLSGTSGYEQYF. In DNA form, the CDR3 reads TGTGCCAGCAGCTTATCCGGGACTAGCGGGTACGAGCAGTACTTC.

The chain carries TRBV7-2 and TRBJ1-1; possible D gene TRBD1, 6 bases. Germline values: CDR1 SGHTA, CDR2 FQGNSA. This CDR3 is 14 amino acids long. The V end lost 5 bases, the J end lost 5 bases, and 15 bases lay between the germline ends. CDR3 DNA sequence: TGTGCCAGCAGCGCAGGGACATATAGAACTGAAGCTTTCTTT. It encodes CASSAGTYRTEAFF.

This clone was counted a few times. The rearrangement links TRBV4-2 to TRBJ2-3; 8 bases agree with TRBD2. Unmatched junction bases numbered 7, after V lost 4 bases and J lost 1 base. Germline V lookup: CDR1 LGHNA, CDR2 YNFKEQ. The CDR3 is made up of 16 amino acids. The CDR3 here is CASSPSRGGGTDTQYF. The CDR3 DNA follows: TGTGCCAGCAGCCCGTCCCGGGGGGGTGGCACAGATACGCAGTATTTT.

This clone was recorded a few times. The J gene is TRBJ1-5, the V gene TRBV18, with D unclear. Deletions cut 8 bases from V and 2 bases from J, with 16 bases between. Germline V gene data show CDR1 as KGHSH and CDR2 as LQKENI. The CDR3 length is 15 residues. The CDR3 region has the DNA TGTGCCAGCACCGATGGGGAGGGAGGCAATCAGCCCCAGCATTTT. Translated: CASTDGEGGNQPQHF.

This chain uses TRBV6-1 with TRBJ2-5, with 7 positions matching TRBD2. The CDR3 spans 14 residues. Germline lookup yields CDR1 MNHNS and CDR2 SASEGT. The J segment lost 4 bases and the V segment lost 8 bases, leaving 10 bases of the junction unmatched. The CDR3 reads CASDPAGVGETQYF. The CDR3 bases are TGTGCCAGCGACCCGGCGGGAGTGGGAGAGACCCAGTACTTC.

DNA for the CDR3: TGTGCCATCAGTGAACTAGAAGATGCCACAGATACGCAGTATTTT. This encodes CAISELEDATDTQYF. The chain combines TRBV10-3 with TRBJ2-3; tentatively, D is TRBD2 (5 bases). Per the germline V gene, CDR1 is ENHRY and CDR2 is SYGVKD. The CDR3 consists of 15 residues. V shed 3 bases and J shed 2 bases, with 12 bases lying between them.

This rearrangement joins TRBV7-8 to TRBJ2-5; 7 bases are shared with TRBD2. V dropped 6 bases and J dropped 5; count of bases not matched to a gene: 3. The CDR3 has 12 residues. Germline values: CDR1 SGHVS, CDR2 FQNEAQ. Here the CDR3 reads CASRFSGETQYF. The DNA of the CDR3 is TGTGCCAGCAGATTTAGCGGGGAGACCCAGTACTTC.

The gene calls are TRBV9 and TRBJ2-2; 7 bases agree with TRBD2. The CDR3 runs to 16 residues. Germline CDR1 SGDLS, CDR2 YYNGEE. V dropped 3 bases and J dropped 1; count of bases not matched to a gene: 6. The CDR3 loop is CASSALGGGNTGELFF. The CDR3, as DNA: TGTGCCAGCAGCGCGCTGGGCGGGGGGAACACCGGGGAGCTGTTTTTT.

CDR3 nucleotides: TGTGCCAGCAGTTTCCCGCCGGGACAGGGAGGCTATGGCTACACCTTC. Protein sequence: CASSFPPGQGGYGYTF. This sequence joins TRBV28 and TRBJ1-2; TRBD1 aligns across 9 bases. V was pared by 3 bases and J by 4 bases, with 9 bases of the junction left unmatched. The V gene's germline CDR1 is MDHEN and CDR2 SYDVKM. CDR3 length equals 16 residues.

The V gene is TRBV15, the J gene TRBJ2-3; TRBD1 matches at 9 bases. The germline V gene encodes CDR1 LNHNV and CDR2 YYDKDF (reference sequence). The CDR3 spans 20 residues. With 1 base clipped from V and 4 bases from J, the junction kept 18 bases outside the gene matches. CDR3 amino acids: CATSRARRGPGQGLSDTQYF. The DNA for the CDR3 is TGTGCCACCAGCAGAGCCCGAAGGGGCCCGGGACAGGGATTATCAGATACGCAGTATTTT. The full variable domain, its missing parts supplied by reference TRBV15 and TRBJ2-3, is DAMVIQNPRYQVTQFGKPVTLSCSQTLNHNVMYWYQQKSSQAPKLLFHYYDKDFNNEADTPDNFQSRRPNTSFCFLDIRSPGLGDTAMYLCATSRARRGPGQGLSDTQYFGPGTRLTVL.